Listed here is a single TCR beta chain. As processed by the authors: Reference gene primer amplification gave estimated nucleated cell counts. Clones were read by immunoSEQ multiplex PCR, and TCRdb kept only the in-frame ones, dropping some. The V and J calls and clone size are taken from that table; D and trimming were inferred from the DNA. The table records more than 40,000 clones, 88% of them present only once. The data are from a study of blood T cell repertoires in COVID-19. For the study at large: The United States, Italy and Spain provided the acute and convalescent COVID-19 samples. T cells, B-cell-depleted T cells, or PBMCs provided the cDNA or gDNA that served as material.

Germline V CDR1 and CDR2: LNHDA, SQIVND (reference sequence). Trimming removed 8 bases from V and 0 bases from J, with 13 bases in between. The length of the CDR3 is 14 residues. The V call is TRBV19, the J call TRBJ1-1; TRBD1 is a possible D gene (5 bases). This receptor was identified in a man aged 45-65 years with active COVID-19. The sequencing sample was made of peripheral blood. The CDR3 DNA reads as TGTGCCAGTGGAGCAGGGTCCATGAACACTGAAGCTTTCTTT. This sequence encodes CASGAGSMNTEAFF.